This T cell receptor beta chain was sequenced in a study of blood T cell repertoires in COVID-19. About the research overall: Samples of COVID-19 (acute and convalescent) were obtained from the United States, Italy and Spain. Sources were T cells, B-cell-depleted T cells, or PBMCs; the material itself was cDNA or gDNA.

In the original processing: Scientists estimated how many nucleated cells there were by amplifying reference gene primers. Using immunoSEQ multiplex PCR, the repertoire was profiled, and TCRdb retains in-frame clones only, with some absent. V, J and clone size reflect that table, while D and trimming were determined from the DNA. This table holds tens of thousands of clones, approximately 87% found once. The CDR3 contains 12 residues. V was pared by 6 bases and J by 3 bases, with 8 bases between. Germline V CDR1 and CDR2: LNHDA, SQIVND (reference sequence). The TCR comes from a woman older than 75 with acute or convalescent COVID-19. Sequencing input: peripheral blood. The V and J genes are TRBV19 and TRBJ1-2; no definite D call. The CDR3 DNA is TGTGCCAGTAGCTGGAGGGACTATGGCTACACCTTC. This encodes CASSWRDYGYTF.